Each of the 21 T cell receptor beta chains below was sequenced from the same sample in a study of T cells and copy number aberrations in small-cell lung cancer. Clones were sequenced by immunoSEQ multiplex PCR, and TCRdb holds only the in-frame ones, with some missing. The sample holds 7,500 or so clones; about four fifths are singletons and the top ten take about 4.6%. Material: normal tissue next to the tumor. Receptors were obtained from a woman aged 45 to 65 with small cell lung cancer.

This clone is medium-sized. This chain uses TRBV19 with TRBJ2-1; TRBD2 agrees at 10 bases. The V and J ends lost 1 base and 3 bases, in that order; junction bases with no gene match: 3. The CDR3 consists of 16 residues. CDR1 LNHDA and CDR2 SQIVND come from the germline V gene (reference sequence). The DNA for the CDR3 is TGTGCCAGTAGTATAGGACTAGCGGGCGACTACAATGAGCAGTTCTTC. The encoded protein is CASSIGLAGDYNEQFF.

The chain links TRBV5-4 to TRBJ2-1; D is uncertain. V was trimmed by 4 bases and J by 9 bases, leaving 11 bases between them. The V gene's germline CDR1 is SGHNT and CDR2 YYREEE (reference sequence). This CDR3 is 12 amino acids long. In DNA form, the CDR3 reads TGTGCCAGCAGCGAAGTGGGCGGTGAGCAGTTCTTC. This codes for CASSEVGGEQFF.

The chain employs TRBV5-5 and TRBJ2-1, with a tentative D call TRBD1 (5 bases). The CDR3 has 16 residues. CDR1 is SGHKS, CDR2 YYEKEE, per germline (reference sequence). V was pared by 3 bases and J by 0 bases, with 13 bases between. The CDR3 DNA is TGTGCCAGCAGCTGGGGCGCCGAAGGCTCCTACAATGAGCAGTTCTTC. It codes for CASSWGAEGSYNEQFF.

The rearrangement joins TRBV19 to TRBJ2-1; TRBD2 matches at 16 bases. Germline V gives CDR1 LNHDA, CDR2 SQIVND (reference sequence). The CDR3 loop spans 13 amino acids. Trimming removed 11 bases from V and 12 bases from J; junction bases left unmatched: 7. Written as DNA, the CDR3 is TGTGCCTGTTCCGGGACTAGCGGGAGGGGGCAGTTCTTC. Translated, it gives CACSGTSGRGQFF. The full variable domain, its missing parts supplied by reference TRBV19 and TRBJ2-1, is DGGITQSPKYLFRKEGQNVTLSCEQNLNHDAMYWYRQDPGQGLRLIYYSQIVNDFQKGDIAEGYSVSREKKESFPLTVTSAQKNPTAFYLCACSGTSGRGQFFGPGTRLTVL.

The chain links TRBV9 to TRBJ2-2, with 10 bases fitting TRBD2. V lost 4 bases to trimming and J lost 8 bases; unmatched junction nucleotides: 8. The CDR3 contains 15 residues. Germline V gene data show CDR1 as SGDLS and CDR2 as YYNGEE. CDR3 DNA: TGTGCCAGCAGCTCAGGGACTAGCGTCCAGGGGGAGCTGTTTTTT. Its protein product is CASSSGTSVQGELFF.

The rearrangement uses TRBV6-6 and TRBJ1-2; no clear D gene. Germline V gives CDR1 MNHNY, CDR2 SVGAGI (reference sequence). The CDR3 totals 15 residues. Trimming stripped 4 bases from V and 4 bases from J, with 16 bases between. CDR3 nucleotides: TGTGCCAGCAGTTCTCAGGCAGCCGCCATCTATGGCTACACCTTC. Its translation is CASSSQAAAIYGYTF.

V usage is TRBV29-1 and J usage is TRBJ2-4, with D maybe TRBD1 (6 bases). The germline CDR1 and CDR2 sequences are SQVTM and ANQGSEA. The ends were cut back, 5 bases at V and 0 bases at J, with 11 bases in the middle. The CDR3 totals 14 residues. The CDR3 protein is CSVRQALAKNIQYF. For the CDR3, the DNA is TGCAGCGTTCGACAGGCTTTAGCCAAAAACATTCAGTACTTC.

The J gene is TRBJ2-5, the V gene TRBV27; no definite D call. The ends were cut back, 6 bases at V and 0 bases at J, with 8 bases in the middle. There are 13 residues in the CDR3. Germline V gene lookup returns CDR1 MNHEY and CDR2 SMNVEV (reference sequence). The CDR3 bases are TGTGCCAGCAGACTCGTAAACCAAGAGACCCAGTACTTC. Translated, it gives CASRLVNQETQYF.

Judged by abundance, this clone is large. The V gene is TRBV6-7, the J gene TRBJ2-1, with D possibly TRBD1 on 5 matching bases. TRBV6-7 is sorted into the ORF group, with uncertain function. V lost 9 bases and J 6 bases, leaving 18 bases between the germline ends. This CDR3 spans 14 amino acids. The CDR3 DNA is TGTGCCAGGAAAGGTTCCCACCAGGGCAATGAGCAGTTCTTC. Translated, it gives CARKGSHQGNEQFF.

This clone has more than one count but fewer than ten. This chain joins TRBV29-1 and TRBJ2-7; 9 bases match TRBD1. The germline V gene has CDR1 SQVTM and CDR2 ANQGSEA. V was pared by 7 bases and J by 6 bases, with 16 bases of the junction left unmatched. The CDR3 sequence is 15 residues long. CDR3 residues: CSAQGGGTGPSEQYF. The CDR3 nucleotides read TGCAGCGCCCAAGGGGGAGGGACAGGGCCAAGCGAGCAGTACTTC.

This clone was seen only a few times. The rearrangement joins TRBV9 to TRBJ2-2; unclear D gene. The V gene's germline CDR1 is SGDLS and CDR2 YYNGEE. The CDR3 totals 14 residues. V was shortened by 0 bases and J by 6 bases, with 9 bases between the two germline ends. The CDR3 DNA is TGTGCCAGCAGCGTAGTAGGCGGTCCCGGGGAGCTGTTTTTT. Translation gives CASSVVGGPGELFF. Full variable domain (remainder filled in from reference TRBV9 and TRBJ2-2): DSGVTQTPKHLITATGQRVTLRCSPRSGDLSVYWYQQSLDQGLQFLIQYYNGEERAKGNILERFSAQQFPDLHSELNLSSLELGDSALYFCASSVVGGPGELFFGEGSRLTVL.

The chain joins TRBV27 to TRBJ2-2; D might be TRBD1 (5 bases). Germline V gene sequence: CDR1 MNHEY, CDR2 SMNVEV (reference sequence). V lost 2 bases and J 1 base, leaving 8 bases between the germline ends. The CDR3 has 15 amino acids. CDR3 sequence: CASSLRGQNTGELFF. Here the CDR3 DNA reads TGTGCCAGCAGTTTAAGAGGACAGAACACCGGGGAGCTGTTTTTT.

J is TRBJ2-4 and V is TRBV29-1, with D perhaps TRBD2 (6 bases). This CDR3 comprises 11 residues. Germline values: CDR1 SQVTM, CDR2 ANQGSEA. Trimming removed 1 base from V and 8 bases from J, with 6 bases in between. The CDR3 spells CSVEGGDIQYF. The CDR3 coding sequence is TGCAGCGTTGAAGGGGGGGACATTCAGTACTTC.

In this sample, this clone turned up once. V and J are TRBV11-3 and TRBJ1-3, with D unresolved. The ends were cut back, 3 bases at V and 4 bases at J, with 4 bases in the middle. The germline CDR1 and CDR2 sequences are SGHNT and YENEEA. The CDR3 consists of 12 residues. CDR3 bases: TGTGCCAGCAGCTTTCCCGGAAACACCATATATTTT. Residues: CASSFPGNTIYF.

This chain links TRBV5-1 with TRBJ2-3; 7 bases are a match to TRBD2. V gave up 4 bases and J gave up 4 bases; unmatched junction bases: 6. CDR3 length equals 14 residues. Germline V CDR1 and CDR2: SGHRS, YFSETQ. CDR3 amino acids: CASSPGGGPDTQYF. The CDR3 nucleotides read TGCGCCAGCAGCCCGGGGGGAGGCCCAGATACGCAGTATTTT.

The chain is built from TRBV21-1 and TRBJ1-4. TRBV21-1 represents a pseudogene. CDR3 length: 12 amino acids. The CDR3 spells CASSEYNEKLFF. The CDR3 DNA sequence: TGTGCCAGCAGTGAATATAATGAAAAACTGTTTTTT.

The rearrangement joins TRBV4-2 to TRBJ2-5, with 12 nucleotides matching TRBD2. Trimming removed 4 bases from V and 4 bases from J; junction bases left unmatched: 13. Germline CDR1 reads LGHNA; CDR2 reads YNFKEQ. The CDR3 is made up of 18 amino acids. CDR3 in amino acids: CASSPRLAGEGRGETQYF. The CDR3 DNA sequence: TGTGCCAGCAGCCCCCGACTAGCGGGAGAAGGTCGTGGAGAGACCCAGTACTTC.

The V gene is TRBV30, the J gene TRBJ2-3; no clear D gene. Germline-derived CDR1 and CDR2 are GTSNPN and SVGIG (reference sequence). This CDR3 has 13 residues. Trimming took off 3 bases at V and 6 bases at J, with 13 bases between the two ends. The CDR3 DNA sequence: TGTGCCTGGAGGAATTGGGGTCGGGATACGCAGTATTTT. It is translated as CAWRNWGRDTQYF.

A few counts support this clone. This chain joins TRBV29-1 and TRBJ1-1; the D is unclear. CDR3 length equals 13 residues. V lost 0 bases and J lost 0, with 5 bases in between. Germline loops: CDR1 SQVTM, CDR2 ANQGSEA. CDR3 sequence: CSVEDMVNTEAFF. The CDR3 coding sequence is TGCAGCGTTGAAGACATGGTGAACACTGAAGCTTTCTTT.

The CDR3 region is CASRGSSGRASEQFF. CDR3 DNA: TGTGCCAGCAGGGGATCTAGCGGGAGGGCCAGTGAGCAGTTCTTC. V gene TRBV6-5 combines with J gene TRBJ2-1; 12 nucleotides align to TRBD2. The ends lost 6 bases at V and 9 bases at J; junction bases unmatched: 9. This CDR3 has 15 amino acids. Looked up from germline, CDR1 is MNHEY and CDR2 is SVGAGI.

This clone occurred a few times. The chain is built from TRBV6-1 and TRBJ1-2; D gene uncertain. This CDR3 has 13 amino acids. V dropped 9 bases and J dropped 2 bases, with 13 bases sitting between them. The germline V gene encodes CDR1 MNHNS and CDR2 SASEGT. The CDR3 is CASSGGKNYGYTF. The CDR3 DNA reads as TGTGCCAGTTCGGGCGGAAAAAACTATGGCTACACCTTC.